A single sample gave rise to the 10 T cell receptor beta chains below, sequenced in a study of graft-versus-host responses after intestinal transplantation. Which antigens these TCRs recognize remains unknown. Method: immunoSEQ multiplex PCR; TCRdb's copy keeps in-frame clones and lacks some. The table has about 98,000 clones, about four fifths seen once. The material was unstimulated CD8+ T cells sorted from spleen or lymph node cells, obtained before intestinal transplant. The receptors here all came from a human donor who received an intestinal transplant.

The chain has TRBV27 and TRBJ1-4, with a possible D match to TRBD1 (5 bases). From germline, CDR1 is MNHEY and CDR2 SMNVEV (reference sequence). Between the trimmed V and J ends, which lost 3 bases and 4 bases, there was a span of 15 bases. CDR3 length equals 16 residues. For the CDR3, the DNA is TGTGCCAGCAGTTTTGTTCGGGGGACGGTTAATGAAAAACTGTTTTTT. Translation: CASSFVRGTVNEKLFF. The whole variable domain, filled in from reference TRBV27 and TRBJ1-4, reads EAQVTQNPRYLITVTGKKLTVTCSQNMNHEYMSWYRQDPGLGLRQIYYSMNVEVTDKGDVPEGYKVSRKEKRNFPLILESPSPNQTSLYFCASSFVRGTVNEKLFFGSGTQLSVL.

The chain joins TRBV7-9 to TRBJ2-3, with D tentatively TRBD1 or TRBD2 (5 bases each). CDR1 is SEHNR, CDR2 FQNEAQ, per germline (reference sequence). The V end was cut by 5 bases, the J end by 0 bases, with 15 bases between. The CDR3 length is 16 residues. CDR3 region: CASSARVSGSTDTQYF. CDR3 in DNA: TGTGCCAGCAGCGCCAGGGTGAGCGGTAGCACAGATACGCAGTATTTT.

The J gene is TRBJ2-5, the V gene TRBV6-1; D may be TRBD2 (5 bases). The end of the DNA fits TRBJ2-7 better, so the J call may be wrong. In germline, CDR1 is MNHNS, CDR2 SASEGT. There are 15 residues in the CDR3. The CDR3 nucleotides are TGTGCCAGCAGTCCTTCCACTGCGGGCAGCTACGAGCAGTACTTC. Translation: CASSPSTAGSYEQYF.

This chain connects TRBV15 to TRBJ1-6; D is ambiguous. The CDR3 has 12 amino acids. Germline lookup yields CDR1 LNHNV and CDR2 YYDKDF (reference sequence). V was clipped by 4 bases and J by 9 bases, with 7 bases between them. This CDR3 is CATSTSISPLHF. The CDR3 nucleotides read TGTGCCACCAGCACCTCAATTTCACCCCTCCACTTT.

This chain uses TRBV6-5 with TRBJ1-6, with 10 bases lining up with TRBD1. Per the germline V gene, CDR1 is MNHEY and CDR2 is SVGAGI. This CDR3 region has 14 residues. J was trimmed by 9 bases and V by 6 bases; bases with no gene match: 5. The CDR3 sequence: CASRAGQGISPLHF. The CDR3 nucleotides read TGTGCCAGCAGGGCGGGACAGGGGATTTCACCCCTCCACTTT.

This chain links TRBV7-9 with TRBJ1-4, with D uncertain. In germline, CDR1 is SEHNR, CDR2 FQNEAQ (reference sequence). This CDR3 region has 14 residues. The V gene lost 0 bases and the J gene lost 0 bases, with 2 bases spanning the gap. CDR3 nucleotides: TGTGCCAGCAGCTTAGCTGCAACTAATGAAAAACTGTTTTTT. Translating gives CASSLAATNEKLFF.

There are a few counts of this clone. This sequence joins TRBV4-2 and TRBJ2-3; a possible D gene is TRBD1 (6 bases). The V gene lost 3 bases and the J gene lost 2 bases, with 12 bases spanning the gap. The CDR3 contains 15 residues. Germline CDR1 reads LGHNA; CDR2 reads YNFKEQ. CDR3 nucleotides: TGTGCCAGCAGCCAGTACGGGACACCCACAGATACGCAGTATTTT. This codes for CASSQYGTPTDTQYF.

This sequence joins TRBV10-3 and TRBJ1-1; TRBD1 is a possible D gene (6 bases). The CDR3 is 13 residues long. V lost 3 bases and J lost 2, with 7 bases in between. The germline gives CDR1 ENHRY, CDR2 SYGVKD. The CDR3 bases are TGTGCCATCAGTGACAGGGGAAACACTGAAGCTTTCTTT. Its protein product is CAISDRGNTEAFF.

V is TRBV6-1 and J is TRBJ2-7; TRBD2 might be the D (5 bases). This CDR3 is 15 amino acids long. The V and J ends lost 7 bases and 1 base respectively, with 17 bases between them. In germline, CDR1 is MNHNS, CDR2 SASEGT. The CDR3 nucleotides are TGTGCCAGCACCTCAGAGGGTCCCCCTTCCTACGAGCAGTACTTC. Amino acids: CASTSEGPPSYEQYF.

This rearrangement joins TRBV27 to TRBJ2-5; tentatively, D is TRBD1 (6 bases). Trimming pared 5 bases from V and 5 bases from J, leaving 12 bases between. Germline-derived CDR1 and CDR2 are MNHEY and SMNVEV (reference sequence). The CDR3 runs 13 residues. CDR3 amino acids: CASSLQGWETQYF. As DNA, the CDR3 is TGTGCCAGCAGTCTACAGGGATGGGAGACCCAGTACTTC.